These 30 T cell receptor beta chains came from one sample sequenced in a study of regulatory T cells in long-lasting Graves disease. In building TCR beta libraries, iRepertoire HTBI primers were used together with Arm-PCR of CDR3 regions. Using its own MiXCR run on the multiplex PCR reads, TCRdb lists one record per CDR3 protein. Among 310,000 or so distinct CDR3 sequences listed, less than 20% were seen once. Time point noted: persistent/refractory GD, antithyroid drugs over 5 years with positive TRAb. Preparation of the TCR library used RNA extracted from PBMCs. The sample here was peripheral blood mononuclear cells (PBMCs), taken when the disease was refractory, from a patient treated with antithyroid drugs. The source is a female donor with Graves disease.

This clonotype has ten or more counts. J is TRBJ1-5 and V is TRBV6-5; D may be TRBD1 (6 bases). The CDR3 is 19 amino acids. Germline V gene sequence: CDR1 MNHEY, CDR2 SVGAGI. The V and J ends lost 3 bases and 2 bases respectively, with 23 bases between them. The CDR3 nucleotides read TGTGCCAGCAGTTATACCACAGGGACGAGCAGGGTGGGCAATCAGCCCCAGCATTTT. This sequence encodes CASSYTTGTSRVGNQPQHF.

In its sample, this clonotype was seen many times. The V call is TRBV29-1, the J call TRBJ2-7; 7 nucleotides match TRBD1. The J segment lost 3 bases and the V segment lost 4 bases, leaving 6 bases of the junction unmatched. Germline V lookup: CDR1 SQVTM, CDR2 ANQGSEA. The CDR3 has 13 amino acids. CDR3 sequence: CSVATGVGYEQYF. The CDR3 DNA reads TGCAGCGTTGCTACAGGGGTAGGCTACGAGCAGTACTTC.

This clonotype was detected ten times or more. CDR3 sequence (DNA): TGTGCCAGCAGCCAAGATTTTGGGACCACAACTAATGAAAAACTGTTTTTT. This codes for CASSQDFGTTTNEKLFF. V gene TRBV3-1 combines with J gene TRBJ1-4; possible D gene TRBD1, 5 bases. Germline V gives CDR1 LGHDT, CDR2 YNNKEL (reference sequence). V was trimmed by 0 bases and J by 0 bases, leaving 11 bases between them. The CDR3 contains 17 residues.

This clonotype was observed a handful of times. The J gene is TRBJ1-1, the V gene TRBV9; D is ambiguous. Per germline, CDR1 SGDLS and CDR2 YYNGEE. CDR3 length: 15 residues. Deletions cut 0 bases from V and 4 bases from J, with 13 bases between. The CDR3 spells CASSVDYGLATEAFF. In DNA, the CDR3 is TGTGCCAGCAGCGTAGATTATGGGTTAGCCACTGAAGCTTTCTTT.

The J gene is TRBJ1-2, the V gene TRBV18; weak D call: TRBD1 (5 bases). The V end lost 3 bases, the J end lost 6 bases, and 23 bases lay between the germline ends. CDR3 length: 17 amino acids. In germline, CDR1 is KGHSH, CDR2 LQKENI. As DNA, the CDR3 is TGTGCCAGCTCACCGCAATACAGGAGGGGCAATGTAAATGGCTACACCTTC. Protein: CASSPQYRRGNVNGYTF.

CDR3 residues: CASSQGTGTGELFF. In DNA, the CDR3 is TGTGCCAGCAGCCAAGGGACAGGGACCGGGGAGCTGTTTTTT. V is TRBV3-1 and J is TRBJ2-2, with 8 bases fitting TRBD1. Germline V lookup: CDR1 LGHDT, CDR2 YNNKEL (reference sequence). J lost 5 bases, V lost 1 base, and 0 bases had no gene match. The CDR3 contains 14 residues.

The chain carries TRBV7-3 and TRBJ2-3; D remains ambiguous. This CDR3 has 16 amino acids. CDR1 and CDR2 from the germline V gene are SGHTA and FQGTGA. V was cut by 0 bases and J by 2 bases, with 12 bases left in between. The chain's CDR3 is CASSLTRVGSTDTQYF. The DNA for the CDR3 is TGTGCCAGCAGCTTAACTCGCGTAGGGTCCACAGATACGCAGTATTTT. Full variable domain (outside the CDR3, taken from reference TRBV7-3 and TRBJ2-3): GAGVSQTPSNKVTEKGKYVELRCDPISGHTALYWYRQSLGQGPEFLIYFQGTGAADDSGLPNDRFFAVRPEGSVSTLKIQRTERGDSAVYLCASSLTRVGSTDTQYFGPGTRLTVL.

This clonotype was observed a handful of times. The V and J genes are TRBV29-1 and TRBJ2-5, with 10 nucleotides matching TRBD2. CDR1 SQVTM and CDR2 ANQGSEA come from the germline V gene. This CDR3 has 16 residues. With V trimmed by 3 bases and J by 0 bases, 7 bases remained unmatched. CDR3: CSVELAGEIHQETQYF. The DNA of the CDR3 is TGCAGCGTTGAGCTAGCGGGGGAGATCCACCAAGAGACCCAGTACTTC.

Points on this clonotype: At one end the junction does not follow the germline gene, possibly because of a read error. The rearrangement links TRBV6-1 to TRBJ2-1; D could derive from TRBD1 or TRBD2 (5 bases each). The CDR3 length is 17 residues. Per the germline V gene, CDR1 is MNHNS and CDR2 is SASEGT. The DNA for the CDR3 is TGTGCCAGCAGTGACAGGCCCCGGGGCAGCTCCTACAATAAGCAGTTCTTC. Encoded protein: CASSDRPRGSSYNKQFF.

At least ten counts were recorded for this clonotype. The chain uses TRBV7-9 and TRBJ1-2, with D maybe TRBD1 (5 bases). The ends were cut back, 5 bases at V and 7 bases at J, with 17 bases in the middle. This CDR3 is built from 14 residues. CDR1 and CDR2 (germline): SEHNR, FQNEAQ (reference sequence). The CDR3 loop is CASSARGDSLGYTF. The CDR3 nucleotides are TGTGCCAGCAGCGCCCGGGGGGACTCTCTTGGCTACACCTTC.

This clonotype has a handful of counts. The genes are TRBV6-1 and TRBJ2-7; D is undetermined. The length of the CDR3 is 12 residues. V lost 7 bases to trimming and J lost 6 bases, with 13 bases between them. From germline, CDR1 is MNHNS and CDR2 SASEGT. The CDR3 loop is CASTKARSEQYF. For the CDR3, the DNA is TGTGCCAGCACAAAGGCCCGTTCCGAGCAGTACTTC.

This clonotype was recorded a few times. The DNA for the CDR3 is TGTGCCATCAGTGAGTCGAGGACTAGCGGGCAAAACTACAATGAGCAGTTCTTC. As protein: CAISESRTSGQNYNEQFF. The chain is built from TRBV10-3 and TRBJ2-1; 11 bases match TRBD2. V shed 0 bases, J shed 3 bases, and the junction held 7 bases outside the gene matches. The CDR3 has 18 residues. Germline CDR1 ENHRY, CDR2 SYGVKD.

The CDR3 loop reads CASSQPYGHVGYTF. CDR3 in DNA: TGCGCCAGCAGCCAGCCCTACGGACATGTTGGCTACACCTTC. The V and J genes are TRBV4-1 and TRBJ1-2; perhaps TRBD1 as D (5 bases). Trimming stripped 3 bases from V and 7 bases from J, with 15 bases between. CDR3 length: 14 residues. Germline CDR1 reads MGHRA; CDR2 reads YSYEKL.

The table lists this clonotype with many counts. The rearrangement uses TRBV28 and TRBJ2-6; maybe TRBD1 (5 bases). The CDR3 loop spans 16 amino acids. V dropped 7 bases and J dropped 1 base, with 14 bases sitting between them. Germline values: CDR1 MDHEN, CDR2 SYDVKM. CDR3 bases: TGTGCCAGCAACAACAGACAGTATTCTGGGGCCAACGTCCTGACTTTC. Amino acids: CASNNRQYSGANVLTF.

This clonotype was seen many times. CDR3 residues: CASSFSGTGEKLFF. The CDR3 bases are TGTGCCAGCAGTTTTTCGGGGACGGGGGAAAAACTGTTTTTT. The rearrangement joins TRBV12-3 or TRBV12-4 to TRBJ1-4, with D tentatively TRBD1 (5 bases). V gave up 3 bases and J gave up 8 bases, with 13 bases separating them. There are 14 residues in the CDR3.

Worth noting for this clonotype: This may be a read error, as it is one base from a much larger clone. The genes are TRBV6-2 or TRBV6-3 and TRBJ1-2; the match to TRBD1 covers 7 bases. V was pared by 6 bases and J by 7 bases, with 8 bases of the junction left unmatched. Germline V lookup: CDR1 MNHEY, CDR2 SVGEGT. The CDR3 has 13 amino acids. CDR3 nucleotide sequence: TGTGCCAGCAGGCTCGGGGCAGGGGGTGGCTACACCTTC. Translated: CASRLGAGGGYTF.

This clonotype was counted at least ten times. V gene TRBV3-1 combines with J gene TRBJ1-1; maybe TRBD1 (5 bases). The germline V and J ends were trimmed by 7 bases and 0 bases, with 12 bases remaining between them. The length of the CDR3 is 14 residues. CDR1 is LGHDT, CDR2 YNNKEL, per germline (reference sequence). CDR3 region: CASKLAGMNTEAFF. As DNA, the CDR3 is TGTGCCAGCAAGCTCGCAGGGATGAACACTGAAGCTTTCTTT.

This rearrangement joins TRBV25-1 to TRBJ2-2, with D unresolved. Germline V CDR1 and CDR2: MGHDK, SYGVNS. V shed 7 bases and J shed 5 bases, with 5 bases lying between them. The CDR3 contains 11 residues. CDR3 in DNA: TGTGCCAGCACTCAGACCGGGGAGCTGTTTTTT. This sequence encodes CASTQTGELFF.

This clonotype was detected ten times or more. In DNA, the CDR3 is TGTGCCAGCTCACCCGGTACAGGGGGCTTCTATGGCTACACCTTC. This translates into CASSPGTGGFYGYTF. The rearrangement joins TRBV18 to TRBJ1-2; the match to TRBD1 covers 9 bases. The CDR3 is 15 amino acids. Germline lookup yields CDR1 KGHSH and CDR2 LQKENI. The V and J ends lost 3 bases and 4 bases, in that order; junction bases with no gene match: 6.

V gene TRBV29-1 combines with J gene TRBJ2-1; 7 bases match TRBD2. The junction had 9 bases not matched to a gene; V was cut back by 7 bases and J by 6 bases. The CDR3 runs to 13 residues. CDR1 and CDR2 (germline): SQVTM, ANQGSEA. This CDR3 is CSGLSGGVNEQFF. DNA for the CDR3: TGCAGCGGGTTATCGGGGGGTGTCAATGAGCAGTTCTTC.

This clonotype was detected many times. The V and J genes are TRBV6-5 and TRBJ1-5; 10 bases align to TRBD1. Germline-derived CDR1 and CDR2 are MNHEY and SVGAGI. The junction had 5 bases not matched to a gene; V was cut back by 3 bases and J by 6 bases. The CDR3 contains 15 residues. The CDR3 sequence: CASSYQTGGSQPQHF. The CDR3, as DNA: TGTGCCAGCAGTTATCAGACAGGGGGCAGTCAGCCCCAGCATTTT.

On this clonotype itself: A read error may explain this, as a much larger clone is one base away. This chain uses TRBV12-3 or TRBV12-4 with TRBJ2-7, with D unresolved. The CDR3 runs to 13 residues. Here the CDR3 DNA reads TGTGCCGGCAGTTTAGACCGGACCTACGAGCAGTACTTC. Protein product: CAGSLDRTYEQYF.

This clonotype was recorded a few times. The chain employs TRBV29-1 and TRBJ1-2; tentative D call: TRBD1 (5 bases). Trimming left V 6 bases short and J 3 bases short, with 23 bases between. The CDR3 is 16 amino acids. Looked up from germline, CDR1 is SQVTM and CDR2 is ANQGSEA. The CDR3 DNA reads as TGCAGCGTCAGCATGGGCGGGGGTCGGAGGGACTATGGCTACACCTTC. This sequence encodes CSVSMGGGRRDYGYTF.

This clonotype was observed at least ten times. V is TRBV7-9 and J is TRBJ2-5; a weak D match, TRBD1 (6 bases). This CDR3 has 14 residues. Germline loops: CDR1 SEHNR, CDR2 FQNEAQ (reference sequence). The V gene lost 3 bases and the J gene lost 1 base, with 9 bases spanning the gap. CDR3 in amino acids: CASSFPGVQETQYF. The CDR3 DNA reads TGTGCCAGCAGCTTCCCAGGGGTCCAAGAGACCCAGTACTTC.

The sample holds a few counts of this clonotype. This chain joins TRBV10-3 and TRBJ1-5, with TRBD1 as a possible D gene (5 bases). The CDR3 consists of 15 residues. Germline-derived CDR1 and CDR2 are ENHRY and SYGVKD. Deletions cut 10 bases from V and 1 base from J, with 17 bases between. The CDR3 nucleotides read TGTGCCACTAGGTCCCTTGGGGACAGCAATCAGCCCCAGCATTTT. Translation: CATRSLGDSNQPQHF.

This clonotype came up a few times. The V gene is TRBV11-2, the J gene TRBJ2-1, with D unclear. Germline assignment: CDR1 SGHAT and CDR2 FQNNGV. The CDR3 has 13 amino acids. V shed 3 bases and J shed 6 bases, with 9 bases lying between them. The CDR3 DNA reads TGTGCCAGCAGCTTGGACCTCTCCAATGAGCAGTTCTTC. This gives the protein CASSLDLSNEQFF.

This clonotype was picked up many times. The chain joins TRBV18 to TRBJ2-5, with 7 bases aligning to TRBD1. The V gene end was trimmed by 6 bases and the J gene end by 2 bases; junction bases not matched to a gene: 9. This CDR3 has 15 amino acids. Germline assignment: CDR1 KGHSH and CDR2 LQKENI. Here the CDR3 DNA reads TGTGCCAGCTCCCCCACCCGACAGGGTCAAGAGACCCAGTACTTC. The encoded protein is CASSPTRQGQETQYF.

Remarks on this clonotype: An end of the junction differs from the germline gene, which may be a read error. CDR3 DNA sequence: TGTGCCAACAGTCTACAGGGTGGCAATCAGCCCCAGCATTTT. Protein: CANSLQGGNQPQHF. The chain combines TRBV12-3 or TRBV12-4 with TRBJ1-5, with D possibly TRBD1 on 6 matching bases. This CDR3 contains 14 residues.

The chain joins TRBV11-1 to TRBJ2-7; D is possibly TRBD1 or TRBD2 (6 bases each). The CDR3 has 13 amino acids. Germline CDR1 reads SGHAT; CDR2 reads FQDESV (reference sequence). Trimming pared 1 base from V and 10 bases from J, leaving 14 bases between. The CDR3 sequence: CASSLVSGAPQYF. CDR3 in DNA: TGTGCCAGCAGCTTAGTTTCGGGGGCCCCTCAGTACTTC. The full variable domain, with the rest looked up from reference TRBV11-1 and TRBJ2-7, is EAEVAQSPRYKITEKSQAVAFWCDPISGHATLYWYRQILGQGPELLVQFQDESVVDDSQLPKDRFSAERLKGVDSTLKIQPAELGDSAMYLCASSLVSGAPQYFGPGTRLTVT.

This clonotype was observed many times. CDR3 in DNA: TGTGCCAGCTCACCCGTTGACGGGACCCAGTACTTC. Translating it yields CASSPVDGTQYF. This rearrangement joins TRBV18 to TRBJ2-5; D unresolved. Trimming stripped 3 bases from V and 7 bases from J, with 9 bases between. The length of the CDR3 is 12 residues. Germline CDR1 and CDR2: KGHSH and LQKENI.